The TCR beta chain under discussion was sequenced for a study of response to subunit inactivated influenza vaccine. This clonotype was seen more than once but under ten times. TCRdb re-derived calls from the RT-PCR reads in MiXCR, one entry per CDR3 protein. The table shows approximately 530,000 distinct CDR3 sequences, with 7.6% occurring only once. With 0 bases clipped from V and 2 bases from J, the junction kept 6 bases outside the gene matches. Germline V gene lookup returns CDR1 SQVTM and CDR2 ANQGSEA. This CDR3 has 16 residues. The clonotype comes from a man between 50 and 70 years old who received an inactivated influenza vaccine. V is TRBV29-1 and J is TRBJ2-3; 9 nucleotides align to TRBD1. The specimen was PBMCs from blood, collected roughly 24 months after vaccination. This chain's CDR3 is CSVEDLRDRATDTQYF. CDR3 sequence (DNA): TGCAGCGTTGAAGATCTGCGGGACAGGGCCACAGATACGCAGTATTTT.